The source of this T cell receptor beta chain is a study of T cells in Graves' hyperthyroidism and ophthalmopathy. Broader study findings: Most thyroid clonotypes expanded above 0.001 were also detected in blood.

An approximately 10 ml volume of fresh peripheral blood provided the PBMCs. V dropped 5 bases and J dropped 3; count of bases not matched to a gene: 7. The CDR3 spans 18 residues. Germline-derived CDR1 and CDR2 are LNHNV and YYDKDF (reference sequence). Using RNA transcripts as the source, TCR beta CDR3 regions were amplified. Researchers ran a first-round RT-PCR on the TCR CDR3 using the HTBI primer set. TCRdb independently ran MiXCR on the multiplex PCR reads; one entry per CDR3 protein. The table has fewer than 400,000 distinct CDR3 sequences, more than 12% seen once. As for this clonotype: Its antigen is undetermined.

The sequencing sample was made of blood. This TCR was sampled from a man aged 50 or older with Graves' ophthalmopathy. This chain connects TRBV15 to TRBJ2-2; 15 positions agree with TRBD2. The CDR3 loop reads CATSGRTSGRAYTGELFF. CDR3 bases: TGTGCCACCAGCGGTAGGACTAGCGGGAGGGCCTACACCGGGGAGCTGTTTTTT.